The clone carrying this T cell receptor beta chain has just a few counts. The antigen remains undetermined. This entry belongs to a study of T-cell memory formation after mild COVID-19. Using its own MiXCR run on the 5' RACE reads, TCRdb lists one record per CDR3 protein. This table holds approximately 240,000 distinct CDR3 sequences, roughly 15% found once. Study outcomes and limitations: CM and EM subsets held most contracting CD4+ clones; EMRA held CD8+ ones. Clones shrinking from day 15 to 85 showed even CD4/CD8 mixes; later expanders tilted CD4+.

Germline CDR1 and CDR2: SGDLS and YYNGEE. This CDR3 comprises 15 residues. The V end lost 4 bases, the J end lost 4 bases, and 14 bases lay between the germline ends. The TCR comes from a man between 18 and 29 years old who had mild COVID-19 (a few samples of this study predate the infection). Cell type and time point are not known. Sequenced material: PBMCs or a T cell subset sorted from them (not recorded which). The chain recombines TRBV9 with TRBJ2-2; D may correspond to TRBD1 or TRBD2 (5 bases each). This chain's CDR3 is CASSLRGDFTGELFF. The CDR3, as DNA: TGTGCCAGCAGCCTAAGAGGGGATTTCACCGGGGAGCTGTTTTTT.